This TCR beta chain was sequenced for a study of blood T cell repertoires in COVID-19. About the research overall: Some COVID-19 samples were acute and others convalescent; all came from the United States, Italy and Spain. The cDNA or gDNA used as material had been derived from T cells, B-cell-depleted T cells, or PBMCs.

The CDR3 sequence is 19 residues long. From germline, CDR1 is LNHDA and CDR2 SQIVND (reference sequence). V was pared by 7 bases and J by 4 bases, with 20 bases of the junction left unmatched. Recruits, aged about 18 to 95 years, lived in 24 US areas. How the authors handled the data: Using reference gene primer amplification, nucleated cell counts were estimated. The assay was immunoSEQ multiplex PCR, and TCRdb's table has in-frame clones only and misses some. V and J calls and clone size are those listed in that table; D and trimming were worked out from the DNA. The repertoire holds about 250,000 clones, approximately 90% seen once, with more than 5% in the top ten.

The sample was PBMCs or T cells enriched from blood (not recorded which). The TCR was taken from a woman between 25 and 40 years old with acute COVID-19. The chain is built from TRBV19 and TRBJ1-5, with 9 bases lining up with TRBD1. The CDR3 loop is CASIPGLGQGTLVNQPQHF. In nucleotides, the CDR3 is TGTGCCAGTATCCCTGGGTTAGGACAGGGGACCCTCGTAAATCAGCCCCAGCATTTT.